This TCR beta chain stems from a study of T cells after yellow fever vaccination. One entry per CDR3 protein results from TCRdb running MiXCR on the 5' RACE reads. The repertoire holds almost 600,000 distinct CDR3 sequences, with roughly 14% as singletons. The clonotype originates from a man aged 25 to 40 who received the YFV17D yellow fever vaccine. The source material was PBMCs, sampled on the day of the yellow fever booster vaccination.

The CDR3: CSACPWDREKPQHF. The CDR3 nucleotides read TGCAGTGCTTGTCCGTGGGACAGGGAAAAGCCCCAGCATTTT. The V call is TRBV20-1, the J call TRBJ1-5; 9 bases align to TRBD1. V was pared by 5 bases and J by 8 bases, with 10 bases of the junction left unmatched. The CDR3 spans 14 residues. Germline lookup yields CDR1 DFQATT and CDR2 SNEGSKA (reference sequence).